This is a list of T cell receptor beta chains from one sample in a study of shared clonotypes between healthy human individuals. The data were produced by immunoSEQ multiplex PCR, yet TCRdb's version contains in-frame clones alone and is incomplete. The table lists 780,000 or so clones, approximately 72% of them singletons, with over 1.5% in the top ten. Sequenced sample: memory CD4+ T cells sorted from blood. These receptors all stem from a woman under 40 in good health. Both conserved end residues are part of each CDR3. The D gene is left open where the match is weak. The size of a clone is reported for some rows only, either as once, few or many, or as a class for expanded clones.

clone_size	d_call	v_call	j_call	cdr3_nt	cdr3_aa
NA	NA	TRBV5-1	TRBJ1-1	TGCGCCAGCGGCGCCGGGACCCCCGACACTGAAGCTTTCTTT	CASGAGTPDTEAFF
NA	NA	TRBV18	TRBJ2-1	TGTGCCAGCTCACCACCGGTCCTCAATGAGCAGTTCTTC	CASSPPVLNEQFF
NA	NA	TRBV19	TRBJ1-5	TGTGCCAGTAGTATCCAGACCAAAAATCAGCCCCAGCATTTT	CASSIQTKNQPQHF
NA	NA	TRBV28	TRBJ2-1	TGTGCCAGCAGGTCTGACAGGAACCGCCGGGAGCAGTTCTTC	CASRSDRNRREQFF
few	NA	TRBV27	TRBJ2-5	TGTGCCAGCAGTGGGAACATAGGAGAGACCCAGTACTTC	CASSGNIGETQYF
NA	NA	TRBV9	TRBJ2-1	TGTGCCAGCAGCGTAGGGACTAACTCCAATGAGCAGTTCTTC	CASSVGTNSNEQFF
NA	NA	TRBV5-4	TRBJ2-7	TGTGCCAGCAGCTTGAGCGGAAGCTCCTACGAGCAGTACTTC	CASSLSGSSYEQYF
NA	NA	TRBV6-1	TRBJ2-5	TGTGCCAGCAGTGAATTCGGTACTGGGGAGACCCAGTACTTC	CASSEFGTGETQYF
NA	NA	TRBV10-3	TRBJ1-5	TGTGCCATCAGTGAGTCGAATCAGGCCCTTCAGCCCCAGCATTTT	CAISESNQALQPQHF
NA	NA	TRBV5-6	TRBJ2-3	TGTGCCAGCAGCTTGGCCGGCAGGGGAACAGATACGCAGTATTTT	CASSLAGRGTDTQYF
NA	NA	TRBV19	TRBJ2-7	TGTGCCAGTAGGTCTGGGAGCTACGAGCAGTACTTC	CASRSGSYEQYF
few	NA	TRBV28	TRBJ2-2	TGTGCCAGCACCTCTGGTGTGTTCAGGGAGGTGGGGGAGCTGTTTTTT	CASTSGVFREVGELFF
many	NA	TRBV5-1	TRBJ1-5	TGCGCCAGCAGCTTGTCCAGCAATCAGCCCCAGCATTTT	CASSLSSNQPQHF
many	NA	TRBV9	TRBJ1-3	TGTGCCAGCAGCGTGATGGGGGCCCGCTCTGGAAACACCATATATTTT	CASSVMGARSGNTIYF
NA	NA	TRBV5-1	TRBJ2-3	TGCGCCAGCAGCTTGCAGGGAAGGGCAGATACGCAGTATTTT	CASSLQGRADTQYF
NA	TRBD2	TRBV5-8	TRBJ2-2	TGTGCCAGCAGCGGGACTAGTGCGAACACCGGGGAGCTGTTTTTT	CASSGTSANTGELFF
NA	TRBD1	TRBV27	TRBJ2-3	TGTGCCAGCCGGGGACAGGGGAGTATAGATACGCAGTATTTT	CASRGQGSIDTQYF